Each of the 27 T cell receptor beta chains below was sequenced from the same sample in a study of T cells in women clearing cervical HPV infection. The table came from immunoSEQ multiplex PCR; TCRdb's copy has only in-frame clones and leaves some out. Listed are approximately 28,000 clones; about 2.8% falls within the top ten. Sequencing used blood buffy coat. The receptors stem from a woman between 18 and 70 years old with a cervical HPV16 infection that either progressed to CIN3+ or cleared (not recorded which).

With regard to this clone: Sequencing ends 3 residues short of the CDR3 end; the germline J gene provides the rest. V usage is TRBV7-9 and J usage is TRBJ2-2; 7 bases fit TRBD1. The germline CDR1 and CDR2 sequences are SEHNR and FQNEAQ (reference sequence). J gave up 6 bases and V 3 bases, and 1 base lay outside the gene matches. The CDR3 loop spans 13 amino acids. The part of the CDR3 DNA that was read is TGTGCCAGCAGCTTGGGACAGCCCGGGGAG. It encodes CASSLGQPGE. The complete CDR3 reads CASSLGQPGELFF.

Of note for this clone: The junction and the germline gene differ at one end; a read error may be behind it. The read ends 3 residues shy of where the CDR3 ends; the end is completed using the germline J gene. The chain links TRBV30 to TRBJ1-1, with TRBD1 matching 7 bases. Germline assignment: CDR1 GTSNPN and CDR2 SVGIG (reference sequence). The CDR3 covers 13 residues. CDR3 bases read: TGTGCCTGGAGTGAGGGGACAGCTACTGGA. Translated, it gives CAWSEGTATG. The CDR3 in its entirety is CAWSEGTATGAFF.

The CDR3 reads CASSRGGKNTEAFF. The CDR3 bases that were read are TGTGCCAGTAGTAGGGGGGGCAAGAACACTGAA. The V gene is TRBV19, the J gene TRBJ1-1; D is perhaps TRBD1 (6 bases). The CDR3 goes on 3 residues after the read ends, and that part is filled in from the germline J gene. The V gene's germline CDR1 is LNHDA and CDR2 SQIVND (reference sequence). The CDR3 length is 14 residues. With 4 bases removed from V and 1 base from J, the gap between germline ends came to 10 bases.

In regard to this clone: The read falls 3 residues short of the CDR3 end, and the missing part is taken from the germline J gene. The chain recombines TRBV20-1 with TRBJ2-1; 10 bases map to TRBD2. The germline V gene encodes CDR1 DFQATT and CDR2 SNEGSKA (reference sequence). The length of the CDR3 is 15 residues. V lost 5 bases to trimming and J lost 6 bases; unmatched junction nucleotides: 10. CDR3 DNA (partial): TGCAGTGCTGCCCGGCTAGCGGGAGCACCCAATGAG. Encoded protein: CSAARLAGAPNE. The entire CDR3 reads CSAARLAGAPNEQFF.

As regards this clone: Coverage ceases 3 residues before the CDR3 finishes, and the germline J gene fills in the end. V and J are TRBV29-1 and TRBJ1-2; 7 bases align to TRBD1. Germline values: CDR1 SQVTM, CDR2 ANQGSEA. The CDR3 sequence is 13 residues long. The CDR3 DNA, read in part, is TGCAGCGTTGTGCCTGCAGGGGGTATCGGC. Translating it yields CSVVPAGGIG. The complete CDR3 sequence is CSVVPAGGIGYTF.

Details on this clone: The sequence runs out 3 residues before the end of the CDR3; the remainder is reconstructed from the germline J gene. The gene calls are TRBV19 and TRBJ1-1; TRBD1 matches 9 bases. With 8 bases clipped from V and 6 bases from J, the junction kept 10 bases outside the gene matches. Germline V lookup: CDR1 LNHDA, CDR2 SQIVND (reference sequence). The CDR3 runs to 14 residues. The CDR3 region is CASGRTGAGAEAFF. CDR3 bases read: TGTGCCAGTGGGAGGACAGGGGCAGGAGCTGAA.

Of note for this clone: Read data end 3 residues before the CDR3 end; the end is taken from the germline J gene. The gene calls are TRBV7-8 and TRBJ2-1; 14 nucleotides agree with TRBD2. The junction had 9 bases not matched to a gene; V was cut back by 5 bases and J by 9 bases. The CDR3 contains 16 residues. Germline V gene sequence: CDR1 SGHVS, CDR2 FQNEAQ. CDR3 residues: CASSVTGTSGSVEQFF. The CDR3 DNA, read in part, is TGTGCCAGCAGCGTCACCGGGACTAGCGGGAGTGTTGAG.

With respect to this clone: The read falls 3 residues short of the CDR3 end, and the missing part is taken from the germline J gene. The V gene is TRBV30, the J gene TRBJ2-7, with TRBD1 as a possible D gene (5 bases). The CDR3 has 13 residues. The ends were cut back, 3 bases at V and 2 bases at J, with 11 bases in the middle. Germline-derived CDR1 and CDR2 are GTSNPN and SVGIG (reference sequence). CDR3 DNA, as far as it was read: TGTGCCTGGAGGCCGACAGTAGCCTACGAG. Its translation: CAWRPTVAYE. The entire CDR3 sequence reads CAWRPTVAYEQYF.

As to this clone: The read gets to within 3 residues of the CDR3 end, and the germline J gene fills in the rest. This rearrangement joins TRBV18 to TRBJ2-5; 7 positions agree with TRBD1. The CDR3 extends over 17 amino acids. The V and J ends lost 6 bases and 2 bases, in that order; junction bases with no gene match: 15. Looked up from germline, CDR1 is KGHSH and CDR2 is LQKENI. CDR3 amino acids: CASSPRGRNTAQETQYF. CDR3 DNA (partial): TGTGCCAGCTCGCCTAGGGGGCGGAATACCGCACAAGAGACC.

Concerning this clone itself: The read ends 3 residues early relative to the CDR3; the germline J gene fills the gap. The chain employs TRBV20-1 and TRBJ2-1, with 9 bases identical to TRBD2. The CDR3 is 14 amino acids. Germline trimming cut 5 bases from V and 3 bases from J; bases unmatched to any gene: 5. The germline gives CDR1 DFQATT, CDR2 SNEGSKA (reference sequence). The CDR3 reads CSAERGGGYNEQFF. CDR3 bases read: TGCAGTGCTGAACGCGGGGGGGGCTACAATGAG.

Regarding this clone: The DNA ends 3 residues before the CDR3 does, and the rest of the CDR3 is filled in from the germline J gene. V is TRBV25-1 and J is TRBJ2-5, with 9 positions matching TRBD1. Germline-derived CDR1 and CDR2 are MGHDK and SYGVNS. Germline trimming cut 4 bases from V and 3 bases from J; bases unmatched to any gene: 9. The CDR3 spans 16 residues. CDR3 in amino acids: CASSGGGQGTKETQYF. The CDR3 DNA, read in part, is TGTGCCAGCAGTGGTGGGGGACAGGGCACCAAAGAGACC.

Concerning this clone itself: The read gets to within 3 residues of the CDR3 end, and the germline J gene fills in the rest. The chain is built from TRBV29-1 and TRBJ1-1; perhaps TRBD1 as D (5 bases). CDR3 length equals 13 residues. CDR1 and CDR2 (germline): SQVTM, ANQGSEA. Deletions cut 6 bases from V and 6 bases from J, with 17 bases between. The CDR3 loop reads CSVSMVQGPEAFF. The part of the CDR3 DNA that was read is TGCAGCGTCTCAATGGTCCAGGGCCCTGAA.

As to this clone: The read ends 3 residues before the CDR3 terminus; that terminus is restored from the germline J gene. The chain is built from TRBV10-1 and TRBJ2-1; 10 positions agree with TRBD2. After removal of 0 bases from V and 2 bases from J, the junction contained 1 base not matched to a gene. The germline gives CDR1 WNHNN, CDR2 SYGVQD (reference sequence). CDR3 size: 16 residues. Partial CDR3 DNA: TGCGCCAGCAGTGAGTCAGGACTAGCGGCCTACAATGAG. Its translation is CASSESGLAAYNE. The entire CDR3 sequence reads CASSESGLAAYNEQFF.

Comment on this clone: The read terminates 3 residues before the CDR3 end, so the remaining end is supplied by the germline J gene. Other DNA variants within this sample encode the same CDR3. The genes are TRBV29-1 and TRBJ1-3; D is perhaps TRBD1 (6 bases). There are 12 residues in the CDR3. Trimming stripped 7 bases from V and 4 bases from J, with 11 bases between. Germline V CDR1 and CDR2: SQVTM, ANQGSEA. The sequenced part of the CDR3 DNA is TGCAGCGCTTCAGGGGTCGGAAACACC. Amino acids: CSASGVGNT. The full CDR3 sequence reads CSASGVGNTIYF.

A word on this clone: The read ends 3 residues before the CDR3 terminus; that terminus is restored from the germline J gene. V gene TRBV7-8 combines with J gene TRBJ1-1, with TRBD1 identical over 10 bases. The V segment lost 5 bases and the J segment 5 bases; nucleotides outside the gene matches: 5. Germline V gene data show CDR1 as SGHVS and CDR2 as FQNEAQ. CDR3 length: 14 amino acids. The CDR3 bases that were read are TGTGCCAGCAGCCCCGACAGGGGGCCAACTGAA. Its protein is CASSPDRGPTE. From start to end, the CDR3 is CASSPDRGPTEAFF.

As concerns this clone: The read falls 3 residues short of the CDR3 end, and the missing part is taken from the germline J gene. The chain joins TRBV6-2 or TRBV6-3 to TRBJ2-1; D is unclear. The CDR3 sequence is 12 residues long. Germline lookup yields CDR1 MNHEY and CDR2 SVGEGT. V lost 2 bases to trimming and J lost 7 bases, with 6 bases between them. CDR3 protein: CASSYVGNEQFF. The sequenced part of the CDR3 DNA is TGTGCCAGCAGTTACGTCGGGAATGAG.

In regard to this clone: Read data end 3 residues before the CDR3 end; the end is taken from the germline J gene. The chain recombines TRBV7-2 with TRBJ2-7, with D perhaps TRBD1 (6 bases). There are 15 residues in the CDR3. Germline loops: CDR1 SGHTA, CDR2 FQGNSA. Trimming took 1 base from V and 2 from J, leaving 12 bases between them. CDR3 DNA (partial): TGTGCCAGCAGCTTAGGAGGGACACCAACCTACGAG. This gives the protein CASSLGGTPTYE. The CDR3 as a whole reads CASSLGGTPTYEQYF.

As for this clone: The CDR3 extends 3 residues past the end of the read, so its final part is completed from the germline J gene. The chain carries TRBV9 and TRBJ2-1; D remains ambiguous. Looked up from germline, CDR1 is SGDLS and CDR2 is YYNGEE. The CDR3 totals 15 residues. V lost 4 bases and J 5 bases, leaving 16 bases between the germline ends. The DNA read from the CDR3 is TGTGCCAGCAGCCCCAGAGTAGGGTCCAACAATGAG. This sequence encodes CASSPRVGSNNE. The whole CDR3 sequence reads CASSPRVGSNNEQFF.

On this clone itself: Read sequence stops 3 residues before the CDR3 end, and the germline J gene provides the missing end. V usage is TRBV5-5 and J usage is TRBJ1-4; 7 positions agree with TRBD1. Trimming took 4 bases from V and 7 from J; bases not matched to a gene: 7. The CDR3 is made up of 14 amino acids. Germline V gives CDR1 SGHKS, CDR2 YYEKEE (reference sequence). This chain's CDR3 is CASSRRDRAEKLFF. The sequenced part of the CDR3 DNA is TGTGCCAGCAGCCGCCGGGACAGAGCTGAAAAA.

Note on this clone: The read terminates 3 residues before the CDR3 end, so the remaining end is supplied by the germline J gene. The J gene is TRBJ1-4, the V gene TRBV30; D gene uncertain. Germline V gene sequence: CDR1 GTSNPN, CDR2 SVGIG (reference sequence). The CDR3 consists of 13 residues. The CDR3 is CAWSGAGLGKLFF. CDR3 bases read: TGTGCCTGGAGTGGGGCGGGGTTAGGGAAA.

Turning to this clone: The read terminates 3 residues before the CDR3 end, so the remaining end is supplied by the germline J gene. The rearrangement uses TRBV7-9 and TRBJ2-1; tentatively, D is TRBD2 (5 bases). The germline V gene encodes CDR1 SEHNR and CDR2 FQNEAQ (reference sequence). The CDR3 is made up of 12 amino acids. V lost 3 bases and J 7 bases, leaving 7 bases between the germline ends. The sequenced CDR3 bases are TGTGCCAGCAGCTTCGGACTGAATGAG. Its protein is CASSFGLNE. The entire CDR3 sequence reads CASSFGLNEQFF.

Comments on this clone: The DNA ends 3 residues before the CDR3 does, and the rest of the CDR3 is filled in from the germline J gene. V is TRBV18 and J is TRBJ1-2; TRBD1 aligns across 10 bases. Germline CDR1 is KGHSH and CDR2 is LQKENI. CDR3 length: 15 residues. The CDR3 spells CASSPTGTGAADYTF. The CDR3 DNA, read in part, is TGTGCCAGCTCACCCACCGGGACAGGGGCGGCCGAC.

A remark on this clone: From the germline J gene comes the end of the CDR3, since the read stops 3 residues before it. V is TRBV11-3 and J is TRBJ2-1; D remains ambiguous. Trimming pared 3 bases from V and 9 bases from J, leaving 12 bases between. The CDR3 sequence is 13 residues long. Germline CDR1 reads SGHNT; CDR2 reads YENEEA. CDR3 in amino acids: CASSLESASEQFF. The CDR3 bases that were read are TGTGCCAGCAGCTTGGAGAGCGCTAGTGAG.

On this clone: The CDR3 goes on 3 residues after the read ends, and that part is filled in from the germline J gene. The rearrangement joins TRBV2 to TRBJ2-7; perhaps TRBD1 as D (6 bases). V shed 6 bases and J shed 0 bases, with 12 bases lying between them. Per germline, CDR1 SNHLY and CDR2 FYNNEI. The CDR3 covers 14 residues. The CDR3 region is CASRGAQISYEQYF. The part of the CDR3 DNA that was read is TGTGCCAGCAGGGGGGCACAGATCTCCTACGAG.

Frequency places this clone as medium-sized. Read sequence stops 3 residues before the CDR3 end, and the germline J gene provides the missing end. The chain carries TRBV10-3 and TRBJ1-2; 7 bases align to TRBD1. The CDR3 has 13 amino acids. After removal of 6 bases from V and 3 bases from J, the junction contained 4 bases not matched to a gene. The germline V gene encodes CDR1 ENHRY and CDR2 SYGVKD. The chain's CDR3 is CAIRPTGDYGYTF. The CDR3 bases that were read are TGTGCCATCAGGCCTACAGGGGACTATGGC.

Comments on this clone: The read finishes 3 residues shy of the CDR3 end, and the germline J gene is used to complete it. The V gene is TRBV14, the J gene TRBJ1-3; D remains ambiguous. V was shortened by 3 bases and J by 3 bases, with 9 bases between the two germline ends. The length of the CDR3 is 14 residues. Germline CDR1 and CDR2: SGHDN and FVKESK. CDR3 bases read: TGTGCCAGCAGCCAGTCGGTAATTGGAAACACC. Amino acids: CASSQSVIGNT. The complete CDR3 sequence is CASSQSVIGNTIYF.

Concerning this clone itself: Sequencing ends 3 residues short of the CDR3 end; the germline J gene provides the rest. The rearrangement joins TRBV7-9 to TRBJ2-5; 7 bases match TRBD2. V lost 1 base and J lost 3; bases outside the gene matches: 5. Germline values: CDR1 SEHNR, CDR2 FQNEAQ (reference sequence). CDR3 length: 15 residues. CDR3 loop: CASSLERGKKETQYF. The sequenced CDR3 bases are TGTGCCAGCAGCTTAGAGCGGGGCAAGAAAGAGACC.